Below, 23 T cell receptor beta chains from the same sample are listed, as sequenced in a study of cytomegalovirus exposure and HLA in healthy donors. The table came from immunoSEQ multiplex PCR; TCRdb's copy has only in-frame clones and leaves some out. In the table there are 130,000 to 150,000 clones, 85% to 90% of which are singletons. Material for sequencing was PBMCs. Every receptor here comes from a woman between 18 and 29 years old in good health and CMV-seropositive.

The DNA for the CDR3 is TGTGCCAGCAGCCGAACTGACAGGGGAACTGGCTACACCTTC. Its protein is CASSRTDRGTGYTF. The chain uses TRBV14 and TRBJ1-2, with TRBD1 identical over 8 bases. CDR1 is SGHDN and CDR2 is FVKESK in the germline V gene. This CDR3 contains 14 residues. Trimming took 4 bases from V and 7 from J; bases not matched to a gene: 8.

The genes are TRBV15 and TRBJ2-2; weak D call: TRBD1 (6 bases). The V gene lost 8 bases and the J gene lost 7 bases, with 17 bases spanning the gap. Germline assignment: CDR1 LNHNV and CDR2 YYDKDF (reference sequence). The CDR3 covers 14 residues. This chain's CDR3 is CATADRNKIGELFF. As DNA, the CDR3 is TGTGCCACCGCAGACAGGAACAAAATCGGGGAGCTGTTTTTT.

The rearrangement joins TRBV27 to TRBJ1-5; 9 positions match TRBD1. The ends lost 5 bases at V and 2 bases at J; junction bases unmatched: 4. CDR3 length: 15 residues. CDR1 MNHEY and CDR2 SMNVEV come from the germline V gene (reference sequence). CDR3 sequence (DNA): TGTGCCAGCAGTCACAGGGGGCTTGGCAATCAGCCCCAGCATTTT. It is translated as CASSHRGLGNQPQHF.

The V and J genes are TRBV28 and TRBJ1-5; 8 positions match TRBD1. The CDR3 has 16 residues. Germline V gives CDR1 MDHEN, CDR2 SYDVKM. Trimming cost V 8 bases and J 10 bases; bases outside gene matches: 19. In DNA form, the CDR3 reads TGTGCCAGCCGATCGACCGACAGGGGATCATGGGCACCCCAGCATTTT. It translates to CASRSTDRGSWAPQHF.

This chain connects TRBV9 to TRBJ1-4, with no clear D. This CDR3 is 15 amino acids long. V dropped 0 bases and J dropped 7 bases, with 13 bases sitting between them. Per germline, CDR1 SGDLS and CDR2 YYNGEE. CDR3 in amino acids: CASSVAGSSGEKLFF. The CDR3 coding sequence is TGTGCCAGCAGCGTAGCTGGCAGTTCTGGTGAAAAACTGTTTTTT.

This clone was recorded once. The CDR3 DNA is TGTGCCAGCAGCGTAGCGGTGAAGGGGGCTATTCTTTTCTTC. It yields the protein CASSVAVKGAILFF. V and J are TRBV9 and TRBJ2-1; 7 positions match TRBD1. This CDR3 region has 14 residues. Trimming cost V 0 bases and J 16 bases; bases outside gene matches: 13. Germline CDR1 reads SGDLS; CDR2 reads YYNGEE.

The CDR3 region is CASSVAVGHIMNTDTQYF. CDR3 in DNA: TGTGCCAGCAGCGTAGCAGTGGGACACATTATGAACACAGATACGCAGTATTTT. This chain connects TRBV9 to TRBJ2-3; the D gene is possibly TRBD1 (6 bases). The CDR3 covers 18 residues. Germline V gene sequence: CDR1 SGDLS, CDR2 YYNGEE. V gave up 0 bases and J gave up 2 bases, with 19 bases separating them.

This clone was found a few times. The chain couples TRBV2 to TRBJ2-7; 7 bases agree with TRBD2. CDR3 length: 12 amino acids. Trimming took 4 bases from V and 9 from J; bases not matched to a gene: 6. Looked up from germline, CDR1 is SNHLY and CDR2 is FYNNEI. CDR3 in amino acids: CASSGDYPGQYF. CDR3 in DNA: TGTGCCAGCAGTGGGGACTACCCGGGGCAGTACTTC.

This chain's CDR3 is CASSWRGGGQETQYF. CDR3 in DNA: TGTGCCAGCAGTTGGCGGGGAGGGGGCCAAGAGACCCAGTACTTC. This chain links TRBV6-5 with TRBJ2-5; maybe TRBD2 (7 bases). V was cut by 4 bases and J by 1 base, with 13 bases left in between. Germline V lookup: CDR1 MNHEY, CDR2 SVGAGI. CDR3 length: 15 amino acids.

The J gene is TRBJ2-7, the V gene TRBV4-2, with TRBD2 as a possible D gene (6 bases). Trimming removed 5 bases from V and 4 bases from J, with 21 bases in between. The length of the CDR3 is 16 residues. Germline V gene lookup returns CDR1 LGHNA and CDR2 YNFKEQ. In DNA, the CDR3 is TGTGCCAGCAGCGGAGAATCGGAGCGGGTGGTGTACGAGCAGTACTTC. Protein sequence: CASSGESERVVYEQYF.

This clone was detected once. The chain is built from TRBV6-6 and TRBJ1-3; D is perhaps TRBD1 (5 bases). V lost 6 bases and J lost 0, with 12 bases in between. This CDR3 spans 15 amino acids. CDR1 MNHNY and CDR2 SVGAGI come from the germline V gene (reference sequence). This CDR3 reads CASRRTTVSGNTIYF. The CDR3 nucleotides are TGTGCCAGCAGACGGACAACGGTCTCTGGAAACACCATATATTTT.

Note on this clone: Distinct nucleotide sequences in the sample also encode this CDR3. The chain recombines TRBV5-1 with TRBJ1-4; D possibly corresponds to TRBD1 (5 bases). This CDR3 has 16 amino acids. Trimming left V 2 bases short and J 0 bases short, with 11 bases between. Looked up from germline, CDR1 is SGHRS and CDR2 is YFSETQ. CDR3 nucleotide sequence: TGCGCCAGCAGCTTAAGGACACCAGCAACTAATGAAAAACTGTTTTTT. This translates into CASSLRTPATNEKLFF.

The J gene is TRBJ2-7, the V gene TRBV10-3; TRBD2 matches at 8 bases. Per germline, CDR1 ENHRY and CDR2 SYGVKD. The CDR3 has 15 amino acids. The V segment lost 5 bases and the J segment 5 bases; nucleotides outside the gene matches: 11. The CDR3 DNA reads TGTGCCATCAGTAAAAACCCGGGACTAGGAAACGAGCAGTACTTC. Amino acids: CAISKNPGLGNEQYF.

This clone was detected a few times. The genes are TRBV29-1 and TRBJ1-1, with D perhaps TRBD1 (5 bases). Trimming cost V 4 bases and J 4 bases, with 10 bases left between them. CDR1 is SQVTM and CDR2 is ANQGSEA in the germline V gene. The CDR3 length is 12 residues. DNA of the CDR3: TGCAGCGTTGTATCAGGGATCACTGAAGCTTTCTTT. Its translation: CSVVSGITEAFF.

CDR3 bases: TGTGCCAGCAGCATGGGGACAGCGATTAACTATGGCTACACCTTC. Its translation: CASSMGTAINYGYTF. V gene TRBV7-9 combines with J gene TRBJ1-2; 7 positions match TRBD1. The CDR3 is made up of 15 amino acids. V lost 5 bases, J lost 1 base, and 7 bases stayed unmatched. From germline, CDR1 is SEHNR and CDR2 FQNEAQ (reference sequence).

The V and J genes are TRBV29-1 and TRBJ1-1; 8 bases are shared with TRBD1. Germline CDR1 is SQVTM and CDR2 is ANQGSEA. With V trimmed by 4 bases and J by 5 bases, 3 bases remained unmatched. The CDR3 is made up of 12 amino acids. Here the CDR3 reads CSVAQGGTEAFF. The CDR3 coding sequence is TGCAGCGTTGCACAGGGGGGGACTGAAGCTTTCTTT.

In this sample, this clone turned up a few times. The chain joins TRBV5-1 to TRBJ2-7; D is perhaps TRBD1 (6 bases). With 0 bases removed from V and 5 bases from J, the gap between germline ends came to 15 bases. The CDR3 is 15 residues long. From germline, CDR1 is SGHRS and CDR2 YFSETQ. This chain's CDR3 is CASSLVVGASHEQYF. CDR3 nucleotides: TGCGCCAGCAGCTTGGTGGTGGGGGCGAGCCACGAGCAGTACTTC.

J is TRBJ2-1 and V is TRBV7-3, with 7 bases identical to TRBD2. The CDR3 consists of 14 residues. Losses at the gene ends were 1 base for V and 8 bases for J; bases not matched to a gene: 5. CDR1 is SGHTA, CDR2 FQGTGA, per germline. CDR3 DNA sequence: TGTGCCAGCAGCTTAATCGGGACTACGGATGAGCAGTTCTTC. Its protein is CASSLIGTTDEQFF. The full variable domain, in which reference TRBV7-3 and TRBJ2-1 provide the parts outside the CDR3, is GAGVSQTPSNKVTEKGKYVELRCDPISGHTALYWYRQSLGQGPEFLIYFQGTGAADDSGLPNDRFFAVRPEGSVSTLKIQRTERGDSAVYLCASSLIGTTDEQFFGPGTRLTVL.

The J gene is TRBJ2-1, the V gene TRBV5-1; D gene unclear. Trimming left V 0 bases short and J 5 bases short, with 9 bases between. Germline V CDR1 and CDR2: SGHRS, YFSETQ. CDR3 size: 14 residues. CDR3 loop: CASSLGYPNNEQFF. For the CDR3, the DNA is TGCGCCAGCAGCTTGGGCTACCCGAACAATGAGCAGTTCTTC.

The genes are TRBV19 and TRBJ2-1, with 8 bases matching TRBD2. V trimming: 3 bases; J trimming: 8 bases; junction bases outside the gene matches: 6. Germline assignment: CDR1 LNHDA and CDR2 SQIVND (reference sequence). The CDR3 is 14 amino acids. The chain's CDR3 is CASSILGTRDEQFF. Written as DNA, the CDR3 is TGTGCCAGTAGTATTCTCGGGACTAGGGATGAGCAGTTCTTC.

The chain employs TRBV6-7 and TRBJ2-5; 8 positions match TRBD1. TRBV6-7 counts as an open reading frame of uncertain function. V dropped 5 bases and J dropped 6; count of bases not matched to a gene: 8. This CDR3 is 14 amino acids long. The chain's CDR3 is CASSKDRGIQTQYF. The DNA of the CDR3 is TGTGCCAGCAGTAAAGACAGGGGAATTCAGACCCAGTACTTC.

The chain combines TRBV18 with TRBJ2-7; 9 positions match TRBD1. The CDR3 runs 15 residues. Germline lookup yields CDR1 KGHSH and CDR2 LQKENI. The V segment lost 3 bases and the J segment 5 bases; nucleotides outside the gene matches: 8. The CDR3 spells CASSPAGTGGDEQYF. The CDR3 DNA follows: TGTGCCAGCTCACCTGCCGGAACAGGGGGCGACGAGCAGTACTTC.

The chain links TRBV19 to TRBJ2-7, with 11 bases identical to TRBD1. The CDR3 consists of 16 residues. With V trimmed by 3 bases and J by 2 bases, 6 bases remained unmatched. Germline CDR1 LNHDA, CDR2 SQIVND (reference sequence). CDR3 sequence (DNA): TGTGCCAGTAGTATCCCTGGGACAGGGGGAACCTACGAGCAGTACTTC. It yields the protein CASSIPGTGGTYEQYF.